These T cell receptor beta chains were read from a single sample in a study of blood T cell repertoires in COVID-19. The protocol was immunoSEQ multiplex PCR, while the TCRdb copy is restricted to in-frame clones and leaves out a portion. The repertoire consists of some 150,000 clones, with 70% to 85% occurring once and the leading ten covering approximately 14%. Sequencing was done on a sample of PBMCs or T cells enriched from blood (not recorded which). The receptors were sampled from a man aged 45-65 years who had recovered from COVID-19. Both conserved end residues are part of each CDR3. A D gene is named only where the DNA matches it firmly. Not all rows give a size; the values are once, few, many and, for expanded clones, a class.

D,V,J,size,CDR3,DNA
.,TRBV5-5,TRBJ1-1,.,CASSLFGEGTEAFF,TGTGCCAGCAGCTTGTTCGGGGAGGGAACTGAAGCTTTCTTT
TRBD1,TRBV19,TRBJ1-2,.,CASSTGGTVNYGYTF,TGTGCCAGTAGTACTGGGGGGACAGTTAACTATGGCTACACCTTC
.,TRBV18,TRBJ1-6,.,CASSPAADASPLHF,TGTGCCAGCTCACCAGCGGCGGATGCTTCACCCCTCCACTTT
TRBD2,TRBV7-8,TRBJ2-7,.,CASSLTSGGASYEQYF,TGTGCCAGCAGCCTGACTAGCGGGGGGGCCTCCTACGAGCAGTACTTC
.,TRBV29-1,TRBJ2-5,.,CSVGSTARETQYF,TGCAGCGTTGGTAGTACCGCGAGGGAGACCCAGTACTTC
TRBD1,TRBV30,TRBJ2-1,.,CAWSVHNRGNEQFF,TGTGCCTGGAGTGTTCATAACAGGGGGAATGAGCAGTTCTTC
TRBD1,TRBV9,TRBJ2-7,.,CASSEGAFGNEQYF,TGTGCCAGCAGTGAGGGGGCGTTTGGGAACGAGCAGTACTTC
.,TRBV5-1,TRBJ2-5,.,CASSRTEETQYF,TGCGCCAGCAGCAGGACAGAAGAGACCCAGTACTTC
.,TRBV6-5,TRBJ2-3,.,CASSTHRTRDTQYF,TGTGCCAGCAGTACCCACCGAACTCGGGATACGCAGTATTTT
.,TRBV6-1,TRBJ2-3,.,CASSDGAGDRDTQYF,TGTGCCAGCAGTGACGGAGCGGGGGACAGAGATACGCAGTATTTT
.,TRBV12-3/TRBV12-4,TRBJ1-1,few,CASIPGDSEAFF,TGTGCCAGCATCCCAGGGGATTCTGAAGCTTTCTTT
TRBD1,TRBV5-1,TRBJ1-1,.,CASSPGGQGNTEAFF,TGCGCCAGCAGCCCTGGGGGACAGGGGAACACTGAAGCTTTCTTT
.,TRBV6-5,TRBJ2-7,.,CASSYSGLQPYEQYF,TGTGCCAGCAGTTACTCGGGACTTCAACCCTACGAGCAGTACTTC
TRBD2,TRBV19,TRBJ2-3,.,CASSRSQAGATDTQYF,TGTGCCAGTAGCCGATCCCAAGCGGGGGCTACAGATACGCAGTATTTT
.,TRBV19,TRBJ1-1,.,CASLRGTAANTEAFF,TGTGCCTCCCTTCGGGGGACGGCTGCGAACACTGAAGCTTTCTTT
.,TRBV7-2,TRBJ1-6,.,CASSLGGGRNSPLHF,TGTGCCAGCAGCTTGGGAGGGGGTAGGAATTCACCCCTCCACTTT
.,TRBV29-1,TRBJ1-1,.,CSVGFNPEGTEAFF,TGCAGCGTTGGTTTCAATCCCGAGGGCACTGAAGCTTTCTTT
.,TRBV27,TRBJ1-2,.,CASSLSNLLGGYTF,TGTGCCAGCAGCTTATCAAACCTCCTTGGCGGCTACACCTTC
TRBD1,TRBV9,TRBJ1-2,once,CASSTMTGVSYGYTF,TGTGCCAGCAGCACCATGACAGGGGTCTCGTATGGCTACACCTTC
.,TRBV4-1,TRBJ1-2,.,CASSPHPTERIYGYTF,TGCGCCAGCAGCCCTCACCCGACGGAGCGGATCTATGGCTACACCTTC
.,TRBV18,TRBJ1-5,.,CASSPPGGAGNNQPQHF,TGTGCCAGCTCACCACCGGGGGGTGCGGGTAACAATCAGCCCCAGCATTTT
.,TRBV5-6,TRBJ1-5,.,CASSFWGRSSNQPQHF,TGTGCCAGCAGCTTTTGGGGGCGAAGTTCCAATCAGCCCCAGCATTTT
TRBD1,TRBV27,TRBJ1-1,.,CASSLRQGLTEAFF,TGTGCCAGCAGTTTAAGACAGGGGTTGACTGAAGCTTTCTTT
.,TRBV5-1,TRBJ1-2,.,CASTGGASGGLYGYTF,TGCGCCAGCACGGGAGGGGCCAGTGGGGGCCTCTATGGCTACACCTTC
.,TRBV30,TRBJ1-3,.,CASIPGAALSGNTIYF,TGTGCCTCGATCCCAGGGGCTGCCCTCTCTGGAAACACCATATATTTT
.,TRBV7-2,TRBJ1-1,once,CASARPLNTEAFF,TGTGCCAGCGCTAGACCGTTGAACACTGAAGCTTTCTTT
.,TRBV6-1,TRBJ2-7,.,CASSEDSLIGNEQYF,TGTGCCAGCAGTGAAGACAGCCTCATCGGGAACGAGCAGTACTTC
TRBD1,TRBV4-2,TRBJ1-6,.,CASSPQGDYNSPLHF,TGTGCCAGCAGCCCCCAGGGGGACTATAATTCACCCCTCCACTTT
.,TRBV15,TRBJ2-7,.,CATSRVAGTYEQYF,TGTGCCACCAGCAGAGTCGCGGGGACGTACGAGCAGTACTTC
.,TRBV3-1/TRBV3-2,TRBJ1-4,.,CASSHRRGTNEKLFF,TGTGCCAGCAGCCATCGCAGGGGAACTAATGAAAAACTGTTTTTT
TRBD1,TRBV24-1,TRBJ2-7,.,CATSASPGQGNFYEQYF,TGTGCCACCAGTGCATCCCCGGGACAGGGTAATTTCTACGAGCAGTACTTC
.,TRBV10-1,TRBJ1-6,.,CASINRVSPLHF,TGCGCCAGCATCAACAGAGTTTCACCCCTCCACTTT
TRBD2,TRBV30,TRBJ2-2,.,CAWSGGGLSRTGELFF,TGTGCCTGGAGTGGCGGGGGACTATCTCGCACCGGGGAGCTGTTTTTT
TRBD1,TRBV5-1,TRBJ2-7,.,CASSFWVTGQGAGEQYF,TGCGCCAGCAGTTTTTGGGTCACGGGACAGGGGGCAGGAGAGCAGTACTTC
.,TRBV5-1,TRBJ2-7,.,CASSPLAGRSTLYEQYF,TGCGCCAGCAGCCCCCTGGCAGGCCGCTCTACCCTCTACGAGCAGTACTTC
.,TRBV5-1,TRBJ2-7,.,CASSLAGAGRSYEQYF,TGCGCCAGCAGCTTGGCCGGTGCAGGGAGGTCCTACGAGCAGTACTTC
.,TRBV5-4,TRBJ1-2,.,CASSLSRFYDGYTF,TGTGCCAGCAGCTTGTCCAGGTTTTATGATGGCTACACCTTC
.,TRBV27,TRBJ2-6,.,CASSYSRGTRANVLTF,TGTGCCAGCAGTTATTCCAGGGGCACTAGGGCCAACGTCCTGACTTTC
TRBD1,TRBV6-5,TRBJ1-2,few,CASSPDRGKGGYTF,TGTGCCAGCAGTCCCGACAGGGGAAAGGGTGGCTACACCTTC
TRBD1,TRBV7-9,TRBJ1-1,.,CASSGYRGVDTEAFF,TGTGCCAGCAGCGGATACAGGGGGGTGGACACTGAAGCTTTCTTT
.,TRBV7-2,TRBJ1-5,.,CASSSDRGNQPQHF,TGTGCCAGCAGCTCAGACAGAGGCAATCAGCCCCAGCATTTT
.,TRBV11-2,TRBJ2-3,.,CASSDGDTQYF,TGTGCCAGCAGTGACGGGGATACGCAGTATTTT
.,TRBV10-3,TRBJ1-1,.,CAISATGFNTEAFF,TGTGCCATCAGTGCCACAGGGTTTAACACTGAAGCTTTCTTT
TRBD1,TRBV7-8,TRBJ1-2,.,CASSPHEGGSYGYTF,TGTGCCAGCAGCCCCCACGAAGGGGGCAGCTATGGCTACACCTTC
TRBD1,TRBV18,TRBJ2-5,few,CASSRTGAETQYF,TGTGCCAGCTCACGGACAGGGGCGGAGACCCAGTACTTC
.,TRBV5-4,TRBJ1-4,once,CASSLGATPGATNEKLFF,TGTGCCAGCAGCTTGGGGGCGACTCCAGGGGCAACTAATGAAAAACTGTTTTTT
.,TRBV6-1,TRBJ2-2,.,CASSLDRNTGELFF,TGTGCCAGCAGTCTCGACAGGAACACCGGGGAGCTGTTTTTT
.,TRBV10-3,TRBJ2-1,.,CAISDLGKRGEQFF,TGTGCCATCAGTGACCTCGGAAAGAGAGGGGAGCAGTTCTTC
TRBD1,TRBV30,TRBJ2-7,once,CAWGQGGSSYEQYF,TGTGCCTGGGGACAGGGCGGTAGCTCCTACGAGCAGTACTTC
.,TRBV7-2,TRBJ1-4,.,CASSLVFGPNEKLFF,TGTGCCAGCAGCTTAGTTTTCGGTCCCAATGAAAAACTGTTTTTT
.,TRBV5-6,TRBJ2-7,.,CASSFNYYEQYF,TGTGCCAGCAGCTTTAACTATTACGAGCAGTACTTC